This is a list of T cell receptor beta chains from one sample in a study of cytomegalovirus exposure and HLA in healthy donors. Produced via immunoSEQ multiplex PCR; TCRdb's table is partial and in-frame only. The repertoire holds 200,000 to 250,000 clones, with over 65% as singletons. Sequences were obtained from PBMCs. The source of these receptors is a human donor in good health. Each CDR3 is given with its conserved first and last residue. Each record gives: CDR3 length, clone size, V gene, D gene, J gene, CDR3 DNA, CDR3 protein. The D gene is left open where the match is weak. A row's size may be missing; if present it is once, few, many or a size class.

12	NA	TRBV5-1	NA	TRBJ2-7	TGCGCCAGCAGCTTACCCGCCTACGAGCAGTACTTC	CASSLPAYEQYF
13	NA	TRBV7-2	NA	TRBJ2-5	TGTGCCAGCAGCTTTAGCGTCCCAGAGACCCAGTACTTC	CASSFSVPETQYF
14	NA	TRBV29-1	NA	TRBJ1-2	TGCAGCGTTGATGACGGGGGGTTGGCCTATGGCTACACCTTC	CSVDDGGLAYGYTF
17	NA	TRBV11-3	TRBD1	TRBJ1-5	TGTGCCAGCAGCTTTATCGGGACAGGGGATATCAATCAGCCCCAGCATTTT	CASSFIGTGDINQPQHF
15	NA	TRBV28	NA	TRBJ2-7	TGTGCCAGCAGTTTGGGCGGGGTCAGCTCCTACGAGCAGTACTTC	CASSLGGVSSYEQYF
17	NA	TRBV19	NA	TRBJ1-2	TGTGCCAGTAGTTCCGGGGTTCCCGCGGAAGAGCCCTATGGCTACACCTTC	CASSSGVPAEEPYGYTF
15	NA	TRBV9	NA	TRBJ2-7	TGTGCCAGCAGCGTAGGTCCGGGGAGCTCCTACGAGCAGTACTTC	CASSVGPGSSYEQYF
16	NA	TRBV7-8	NA	TRBJ2-1	TGTGCCAGCAGCCCCCTCAGGAAGTTTGTTGATAATGAGCAGTTCTTC	CASSPLRKFVDNEQFF
14	few	TRBV2	TRBD1	TRBJ2-7	TGTGCCAGCGGCCGGGACAGGGACTCCTACGAGCAGTACTTC	CASGRDRDSYEQYF
15	NA	TRBV10-3	TRBD1	TRBJ1-1	TGTGCCATCAGTGGACAGGGTGTCTTGCTAACTGAAGCTTTCTTT	CAISGQGVLLTEAFF
13	once	TRBV7-2	TRBD2	TRBJ2-7	TGTGCCAGCAGTAGCGGGCACTCCTACGAGCAGTACTTC	CASSSGHSYEQYF
16	few	TRBV4-1	TRBD2	TRBJ2-7	TGCGCCAGCAGCCAATTCCTAGCGGGGGGAAACTACGAGCAGTACTTC	CASSQFLAGGNYEQYF
15	NA	TRBV4-3	NA	TRBJ2-6	TGCGCCAGCAGCCAAGGCACGAGCGGGGCCAACGTCCTGACTTTC	CASSQGTSGANVLTF
15	NA	TRBV2	TRBD2	TRBJ2-7	TGTGCCAGCAGAGAGGGACTAGCGGCCTCCTACGAGCAGTACTTC	CASREGLAASYEQYF
17	NA	TRBV7-9	NA	TRBJ1-3	TGTGCCAGCAGCTGGGCGATGGGGCAGAAGTCTGGAAACACCATATATTTT	CASSWAMGQKSGNTIYF
15	NA	TRBV5-1	NA	TRBJ2-3	TGCGCCAGCAGCTTGGGGGGGCTTAGCACAGATACGCAGTATTTT	CASSLGGLSTDTQYF
15	NA	TRBV25-1	TRBD2	TRBJ2-7	TGTGCCAGCAGTGACCCGACTAGCGGGGGCGGCGAGCAGTACTTC	CASSDPTSGGGEQYF
14	NA	TRBV5-1	NA	TRBJ2-5	TGCGCCAGCAGCCCGTTACGATCCGGGGAGACCCAGTACTTC	CASSPLRSGETQYF
14	NA	TRBV7-2	NA	TRBJ1-5	TGTGCCAGCAGCTTACACAGTAGCAATCAGCCCCAGCATTTT	CASSLHSSNQPQHF
15	NA	TRBV6-5	NA	TRBJ1-1	TGTGCCAGCAGCCGTACCACCGGGTCGAACACTGAAGCTTTCTTT	CASSRTTGSNTEAFF
16	NA	TRBV7-8	TRBD2	TRBJ2-7	TGTGCCAGCAGCTTATCGCGGGAGAGACCCACCTACGAGCAGTACTTC	CASSLSRERPTYEQYF
12	NA	TRBV7-9	NA	TRBJ1-2	TGTGCCAGCAGCCCGCAGGGGATGGGCTACACCTTC	CASSPQGMGYTF
16	NA	TRBV6-6	TRBD2	TRBJ2-1	TGTGCCAGCACCCCGGCGGGGACTAGCCGTTTAAATGAGCAGTTCTTC	CASTPAGTSRLNEQFF
16	NA	TRBV15	NA	TRBJ1-2	TGTGCCACCAGCAGAGCTCGCACAGGGATATTTTATGGCTACACCTTC	CATSRARTGIFYGYTF
14	NA	TRBV6-5	NA	TRBJ2-1	TGTGCCAGCAGACCGGGAGTCGGGTACAATGAGCAGTTCTTC	CASRPGVGYNEQFF
17	NA	TRBV5-8	TRBD2	TRBJ2-3	TGTGCCAGCAGCCTTCGACTAGCGGACCCTAGCACAGATACGCAGTATTTT	CASSLRLADPSTDTQYF
19	NA	TRBV14	TRBD2	TRBJ2-7	TGTGCCAGCAGCCAAGAATCTAGGGGACTAGCGTTAGCTAACGACGAGCAGTACTTC	CASSQESRGLALANDEQYF
15	NA	TRBV9	NA	TRBJ2-7	TGTGCCAGCAGCGTAGAAGCAATGGGGACTTCCGAGCAGTACTTC	CASSVEAMGTSEQYF
17	NA	TRBV6-1	TRBD1	TRBJ1-1	TGTGCCAGCAGTGAAGCCGCGAACAGGGGGTATCGGACTGAAGCTTTCTTT	CASSEAANRGYRTEAFF
16	NA	TRBV7-9	NA	TRBJ2-3	TGTGCCAGCAGCTTCGCGGCAGCAGGGGGGCCAGATACGCAGTATTTT	CASSFAAAGGPDTQYF
11	NA	TRBV29-1	NA	TRBJ2-3	TGCAGCGTTGCAAACACAGATACGCAGTATTTT	CSVANTDTQYF
13	NA	TRBV7-9	NA	TRBJ1-1	TGTGCCAGCTCAGCTTTCGCGGATACTGAAGCTTTCTTT	CASSAFADTEAFF
13	NA	TRBV2	NA	TRBJ1-3	TGTGCCAGCAGTACAGGGTCTGGAAACACCATATATTTT	CASSTGSGNTIYF
18	NA	TRBV27	TRBD1	TRBJ2-2	TGTGCCAGCAGTACACATCTCCGGCAGGGGGCGTTTACCGGGGAGCTGTTTTTT	CASSTHLRQGAFTGELFF
18	NA	TRBV7-6	TRBD1	TRBJ2-2	TGTGCCAGCCGGGGACAGGGGGCTTTGCGAACAGGGTCCGGGGAGCTGTTTTTT	CASRGQGALRTGSGELFF
14	NA	TRBV15	NA	TRBJ2-7	TGTGCCACCAGCAGAGATTTACGGGATGCCGAGCAGTACTTC	CATSRDLRDAEQYF
15	NA	TRBV6-1	TRBD2	TRBJ2-7	TGTGCCAGCAGTGAAGGGGCGGGAGGGCCCTGGGAGCAGTACTTC	CASSEGAGGPWEQYF